This entry describes one TCR beta chain. Within the sample, other DNA sequences also encode this same CDR3. The data stem from a study of shared clonotypes between healthy human individuals. Background on the study: Each donor's CD8 memory used one plate, CD8 naive two, each CD4 subset three.

Terminally differentiated effector memory CD45RA+ cells were left out of the naive CD8 fraction, which was CD45RO-negative and positively selected for CCR7. Samples underwent the assay at deep level. Measured with immunoSEQ multiplex PCR; TCRdb has only the in-frame clones, and not every one. In the table there are about 2.1 million clones, around 93% of which are singletons. V was clipped by 1 base and J by 5 bases, with 5 bases between them. Germline CDR1 is PRHDT and CDR2 is FYEKMQ (reference sequence). The CDR3 runs 12 residues. This receptor was obtained from a man aged 18 to 29 in good health. Some clones in this sample may be carry-over from other donors' samples. The chain carries TRBV13 and TRBJ2-5; a weak D match, TRBD1 (5 bases). Sequencing input: naive CD8+ T cells from PBMCs. CDR3 in amino acids: CASSLEGETQYF. The CDR3 DNA reads as TGTGCCAGCAGCTTAGAGGGGGAGACCCAGTACTTC.